Sequencing of this T cell receptor (beta chain) was carried out in a study of blood T cell repertoires in COVID-19. Sequencing used immunoSEQ multiplex PCR; TCRdb keeps in-frame clones, though not all of them. The sample consists of 150,000 to 200,000 clones, approximately 91% of them appearing once. The clonotype originates from a man between 18 and 29 years old with COVID-19, enrolled during active disease. The sequenced material came from peripheral blood.

CDR3 sequence: CASSATGTGEVEQYF. DNA for the CDR3: TGTGCCAGCAGCGCGACCGGGACAGGGGAAGTTGAGCAGTACTTC. V usage is TRBV7-8 and J usage is TRBJ2-7, with TRBD1 matching over 10 bases. CDR1 SGHVS and CDR2 FQNEAQ come from the germline V gene. The CDR3 spans 15 residues. V shed 5 bases and J 7 bases; nucleotides not matched to a gene: 11.